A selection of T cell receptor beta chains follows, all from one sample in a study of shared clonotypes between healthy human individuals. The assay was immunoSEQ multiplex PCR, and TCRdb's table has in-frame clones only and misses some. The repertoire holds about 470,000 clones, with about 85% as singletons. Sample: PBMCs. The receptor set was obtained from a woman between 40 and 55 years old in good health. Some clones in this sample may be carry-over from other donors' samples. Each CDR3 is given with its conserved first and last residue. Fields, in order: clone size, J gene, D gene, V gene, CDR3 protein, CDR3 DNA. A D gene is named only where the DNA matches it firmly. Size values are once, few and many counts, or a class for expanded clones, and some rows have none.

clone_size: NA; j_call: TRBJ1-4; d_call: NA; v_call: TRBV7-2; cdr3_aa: CASSLVSGAGPFF; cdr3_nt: TGTGCCAGCAGCTTAGTGTCCGGCGCAGGGCCGTTTTTT
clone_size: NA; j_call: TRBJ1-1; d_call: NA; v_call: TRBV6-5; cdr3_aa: CASSPRGDTEAFF; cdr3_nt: TGTGCCAGCAGCCCTAGGGGGGACACTGAAGCTTTCTTT
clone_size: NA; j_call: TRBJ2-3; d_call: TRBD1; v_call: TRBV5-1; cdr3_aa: CASTPQGRAGADTQYF; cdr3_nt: TGCGCCAGCACCCCACAGGGGCGGGCCGGGGCAGATACGCAGTATTTT
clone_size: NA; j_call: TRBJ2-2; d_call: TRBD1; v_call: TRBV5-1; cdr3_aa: CASSPRTGRSGELFF; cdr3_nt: TGCGCCAGCAGTCCCAGGACAGGGAGGTCCGGGGAGCTGTTTTTT
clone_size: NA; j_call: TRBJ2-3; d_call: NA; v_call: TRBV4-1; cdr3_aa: CASSQDRRGSTDTQYF; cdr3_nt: TGCGCCAGCAGCCAAGATAGGAGGGGAAGCACAGATACGCAGTATTTT
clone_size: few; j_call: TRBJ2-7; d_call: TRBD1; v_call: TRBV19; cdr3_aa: CASRGQGNYEQYF; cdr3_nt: TGTGCCAGCCGCGGACAGGGAAACTACGAGCAGTACTTC
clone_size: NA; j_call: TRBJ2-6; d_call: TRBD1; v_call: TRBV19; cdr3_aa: CASSPGQSSGANVLTF; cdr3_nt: TGTGCCAGTAGCCCGGGACAGAGCTCTGGGGCCAACGTCCTGACTTTC
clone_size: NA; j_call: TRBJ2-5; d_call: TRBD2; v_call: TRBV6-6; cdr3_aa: CASSYSRGSETQYF; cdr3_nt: TGTGCCAGCAGTTACTCTCGCGGGAGCGAGACCCAGTACTTC
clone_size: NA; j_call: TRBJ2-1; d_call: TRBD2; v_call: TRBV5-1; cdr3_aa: CASSLSGRAGDEQFF; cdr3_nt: TGCGCCAGCAGCTTGAGCGGGAGGGCCGGGGATGAGCAGTTCTTC
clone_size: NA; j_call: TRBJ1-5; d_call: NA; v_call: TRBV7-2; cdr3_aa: CASSPDSNQPQHF; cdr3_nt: TGTGCCAGCAGCCCAGATAGCAATCAGCCCCAGCATTTT
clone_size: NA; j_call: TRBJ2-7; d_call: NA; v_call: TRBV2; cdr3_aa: CASSSGTGTAYEQYF; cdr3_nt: TGTGCCAGCAGTTCCGGGACGGGGACTGCCTACGAGCAGTACTTC
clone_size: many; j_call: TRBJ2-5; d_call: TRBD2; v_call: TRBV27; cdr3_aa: CASSKFGLAGQETQYF; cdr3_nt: TGTGCCAGCAGTAAATTCGGACTAGCTGGCCAAGAGACCCAGTACTTC
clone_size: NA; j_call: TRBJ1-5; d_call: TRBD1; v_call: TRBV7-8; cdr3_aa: CASSLIAGGLNQPQHF; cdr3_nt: TGTGCCAGCAGCTTAATCGCAGGGGGATTAAATCAGCCCCAGCATTTT
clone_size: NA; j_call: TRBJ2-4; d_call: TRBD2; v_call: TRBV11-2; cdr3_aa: CASSATSGSDIQYF; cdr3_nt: TGTGCCAGCAGCGCGACTAGCGGGAGTGACATTCAGTACTTC
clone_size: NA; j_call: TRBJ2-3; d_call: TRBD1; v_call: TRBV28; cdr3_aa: CASSLTTGTDTQYF; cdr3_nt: TGTGCCAGCAGTCTTACGACAGGGACAGATACGCAGTATTTT
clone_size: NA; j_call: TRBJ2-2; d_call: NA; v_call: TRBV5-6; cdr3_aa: CASTWGTDPSNTGELFF; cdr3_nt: TGTGCCAGCACCTGGGGCACGGACCCCTCGAACACCGGGGAGCTGTTTTTT
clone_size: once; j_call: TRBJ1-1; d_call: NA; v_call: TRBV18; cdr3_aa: CASSPRMTENTEAFF; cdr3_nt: TGTGCCAGCTCACCACGGATGACTGAAAACACTGAAGCTTTCTTT
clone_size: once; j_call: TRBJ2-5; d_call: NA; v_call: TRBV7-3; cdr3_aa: CASSLMGEGNQYF; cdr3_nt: TGTGCCAGCAGCTTAATGGGAGAAGGGAACCAGTACTTC
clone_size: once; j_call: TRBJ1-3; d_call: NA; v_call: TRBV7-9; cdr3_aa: CASTRDQIREGNTIYF; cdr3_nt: TGTGCCAGCACGCGGGACCAAATTAGAGAAGGAAACACCATATATTTT
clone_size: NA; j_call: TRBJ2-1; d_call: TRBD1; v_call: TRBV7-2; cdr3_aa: CASSFRDRGAYNEQFF; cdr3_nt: TGTGCCAGCAGCTTTCGGGACAGGGGAGCCTACAATGAGCAGTTCTTC
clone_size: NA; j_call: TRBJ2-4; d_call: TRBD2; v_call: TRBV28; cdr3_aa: CASSLAGGVAKNIQYF; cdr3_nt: TGTGCCAGCAGTTTAGCGGGGGGGGTAGCCAAAAACATTCAGTACTTC
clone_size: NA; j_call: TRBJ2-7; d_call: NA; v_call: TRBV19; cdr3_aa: CASSPYTGREQYF; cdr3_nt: TGTGCCAGTAGTCCCTACACAGGGAGGGAGCAGTACTTC
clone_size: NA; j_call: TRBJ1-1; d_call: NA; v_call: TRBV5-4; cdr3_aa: CASSLGGSGNTEAFF; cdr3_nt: TGTGCCAGCAGCTTGGGGGGTTCCGGGAACACTGAAGCTTTCTTT
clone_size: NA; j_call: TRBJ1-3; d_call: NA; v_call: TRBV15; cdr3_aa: CATSRDRGRGNTIYF; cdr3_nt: TGTGCCACCAGCAGAGATCGGGGCAGGGGAAACACCATATATTTT
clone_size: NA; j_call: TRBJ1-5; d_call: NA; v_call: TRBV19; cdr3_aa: CASSGRNRNQPQHF; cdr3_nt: TGTGCCAGTTCTGGCCGAAACCGCAATCAGCCCCAGCATTTT
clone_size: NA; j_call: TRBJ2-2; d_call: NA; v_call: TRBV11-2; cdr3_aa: CASSFPSNGELFF; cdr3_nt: TGTGCCAGCAGCTTCCCTAGTAACGGGGAGCTGTTTTTT
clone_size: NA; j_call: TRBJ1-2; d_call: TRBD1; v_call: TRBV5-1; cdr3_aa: CASSYLGDRAPGSF; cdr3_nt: TGCGCCAGCAGTTACCTAGGGGACAGGGCGCCTGGCTCCTTC
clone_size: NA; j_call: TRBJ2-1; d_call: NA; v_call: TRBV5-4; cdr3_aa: CASSSRVGTSTFNEQFF; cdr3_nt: TGTGCCAGCAGCTCGAGGGTCGGGACCTCAACCTTCAATGAGCAGTTCTTC
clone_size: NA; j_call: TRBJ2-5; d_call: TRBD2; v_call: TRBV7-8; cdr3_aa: CASSLASGSQETQYF; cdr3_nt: TGTGCCAGCAGCTTAGCTAGCGGGAGCCAAGAGACCCAGTACTTC
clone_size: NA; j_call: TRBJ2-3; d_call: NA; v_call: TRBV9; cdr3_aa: CASSLRGTTDTQYF; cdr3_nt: TGTGCCAGCAGCCTTAGGGGGACCACAGATACGCAGTATTTT
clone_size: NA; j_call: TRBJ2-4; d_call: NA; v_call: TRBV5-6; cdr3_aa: CASSFPRGSLAKNIQYF; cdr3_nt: TGTGCCAGCAGCTTTCCCCGGGGGAGCTTAGCCAAAAACATTCAGTACTTC
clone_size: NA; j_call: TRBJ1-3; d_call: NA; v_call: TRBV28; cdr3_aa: CASSLSLRGESSGNTIYF; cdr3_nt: TGTGCCAGCAGTTTATCTTTACGTGGGGAGTCCTCTGGAAACACCATATATTTT
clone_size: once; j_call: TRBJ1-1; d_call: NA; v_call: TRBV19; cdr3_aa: CASSIARGGNTEAFF; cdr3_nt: TGTGCCAGTAGTATAGCTAGGGGAGGGAACACTGAAGCTTTCTTT
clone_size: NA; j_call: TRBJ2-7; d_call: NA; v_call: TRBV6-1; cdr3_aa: CASSKTGTYEQYF; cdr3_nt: TGTGCCAGCAGTAAGACTGGTACCTACGAGCAGTACTTC
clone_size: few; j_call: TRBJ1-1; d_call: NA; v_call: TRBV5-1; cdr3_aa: CASKDGGLNTEAFF; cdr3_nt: TGCGCCAGCAAAGATGGGGGGCTGAACACTGAAGCTTTCTTT
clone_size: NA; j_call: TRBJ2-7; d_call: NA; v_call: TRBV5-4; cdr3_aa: CASSFTGYEQYF; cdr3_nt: TGTGCCAGCAGCTTCACCGGCTACGAGCAGTACTTC
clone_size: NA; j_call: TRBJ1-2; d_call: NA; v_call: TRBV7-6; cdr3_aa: CASSSFLSPGIGGYTF; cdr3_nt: TGTGCCAGCAGCTCGTTTTTATCACCAGGGATAGGGGGCTACACCTTC
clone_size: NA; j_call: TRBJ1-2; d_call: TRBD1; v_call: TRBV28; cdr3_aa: CASSTPGGPEYGYTF; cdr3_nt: TGTGCCAGCAGTACTCCAGGGGGCCCGGAGTATGGCTACACCTTC
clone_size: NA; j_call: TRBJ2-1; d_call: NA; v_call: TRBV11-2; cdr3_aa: CASSIQSGGGAYNEQFF; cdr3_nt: TGTGCCAGCAGCATCCAATCCGGGGGCGGGGCATACAATGAGCAGTTCTTC
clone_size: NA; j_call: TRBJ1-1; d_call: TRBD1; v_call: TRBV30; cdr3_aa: CVGTGWASEAFF; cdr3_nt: TGTGTAGGGACAGGGTGGGCCTCTGAAGCTTTCTTT
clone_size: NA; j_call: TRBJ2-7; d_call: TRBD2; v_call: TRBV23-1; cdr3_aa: CASSRGGRSYEQYF; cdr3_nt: TGCGCCAGCAGTCGGGGCGGGAGGTCCTACGAGCAGTACTTC